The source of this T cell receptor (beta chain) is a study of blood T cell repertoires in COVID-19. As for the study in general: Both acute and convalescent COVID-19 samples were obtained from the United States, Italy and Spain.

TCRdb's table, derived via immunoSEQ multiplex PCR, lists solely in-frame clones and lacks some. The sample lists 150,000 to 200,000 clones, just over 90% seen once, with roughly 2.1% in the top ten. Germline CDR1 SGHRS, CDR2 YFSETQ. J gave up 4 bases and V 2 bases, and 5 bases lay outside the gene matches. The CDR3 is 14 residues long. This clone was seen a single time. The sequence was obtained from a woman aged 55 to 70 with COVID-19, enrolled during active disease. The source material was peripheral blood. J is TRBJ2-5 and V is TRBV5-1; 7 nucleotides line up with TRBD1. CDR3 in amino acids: CASSFGTVAETQYF. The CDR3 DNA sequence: TGCGCCAGCAGCTTTGGGACAGTTGCAGAGACCCAGTACTTC.